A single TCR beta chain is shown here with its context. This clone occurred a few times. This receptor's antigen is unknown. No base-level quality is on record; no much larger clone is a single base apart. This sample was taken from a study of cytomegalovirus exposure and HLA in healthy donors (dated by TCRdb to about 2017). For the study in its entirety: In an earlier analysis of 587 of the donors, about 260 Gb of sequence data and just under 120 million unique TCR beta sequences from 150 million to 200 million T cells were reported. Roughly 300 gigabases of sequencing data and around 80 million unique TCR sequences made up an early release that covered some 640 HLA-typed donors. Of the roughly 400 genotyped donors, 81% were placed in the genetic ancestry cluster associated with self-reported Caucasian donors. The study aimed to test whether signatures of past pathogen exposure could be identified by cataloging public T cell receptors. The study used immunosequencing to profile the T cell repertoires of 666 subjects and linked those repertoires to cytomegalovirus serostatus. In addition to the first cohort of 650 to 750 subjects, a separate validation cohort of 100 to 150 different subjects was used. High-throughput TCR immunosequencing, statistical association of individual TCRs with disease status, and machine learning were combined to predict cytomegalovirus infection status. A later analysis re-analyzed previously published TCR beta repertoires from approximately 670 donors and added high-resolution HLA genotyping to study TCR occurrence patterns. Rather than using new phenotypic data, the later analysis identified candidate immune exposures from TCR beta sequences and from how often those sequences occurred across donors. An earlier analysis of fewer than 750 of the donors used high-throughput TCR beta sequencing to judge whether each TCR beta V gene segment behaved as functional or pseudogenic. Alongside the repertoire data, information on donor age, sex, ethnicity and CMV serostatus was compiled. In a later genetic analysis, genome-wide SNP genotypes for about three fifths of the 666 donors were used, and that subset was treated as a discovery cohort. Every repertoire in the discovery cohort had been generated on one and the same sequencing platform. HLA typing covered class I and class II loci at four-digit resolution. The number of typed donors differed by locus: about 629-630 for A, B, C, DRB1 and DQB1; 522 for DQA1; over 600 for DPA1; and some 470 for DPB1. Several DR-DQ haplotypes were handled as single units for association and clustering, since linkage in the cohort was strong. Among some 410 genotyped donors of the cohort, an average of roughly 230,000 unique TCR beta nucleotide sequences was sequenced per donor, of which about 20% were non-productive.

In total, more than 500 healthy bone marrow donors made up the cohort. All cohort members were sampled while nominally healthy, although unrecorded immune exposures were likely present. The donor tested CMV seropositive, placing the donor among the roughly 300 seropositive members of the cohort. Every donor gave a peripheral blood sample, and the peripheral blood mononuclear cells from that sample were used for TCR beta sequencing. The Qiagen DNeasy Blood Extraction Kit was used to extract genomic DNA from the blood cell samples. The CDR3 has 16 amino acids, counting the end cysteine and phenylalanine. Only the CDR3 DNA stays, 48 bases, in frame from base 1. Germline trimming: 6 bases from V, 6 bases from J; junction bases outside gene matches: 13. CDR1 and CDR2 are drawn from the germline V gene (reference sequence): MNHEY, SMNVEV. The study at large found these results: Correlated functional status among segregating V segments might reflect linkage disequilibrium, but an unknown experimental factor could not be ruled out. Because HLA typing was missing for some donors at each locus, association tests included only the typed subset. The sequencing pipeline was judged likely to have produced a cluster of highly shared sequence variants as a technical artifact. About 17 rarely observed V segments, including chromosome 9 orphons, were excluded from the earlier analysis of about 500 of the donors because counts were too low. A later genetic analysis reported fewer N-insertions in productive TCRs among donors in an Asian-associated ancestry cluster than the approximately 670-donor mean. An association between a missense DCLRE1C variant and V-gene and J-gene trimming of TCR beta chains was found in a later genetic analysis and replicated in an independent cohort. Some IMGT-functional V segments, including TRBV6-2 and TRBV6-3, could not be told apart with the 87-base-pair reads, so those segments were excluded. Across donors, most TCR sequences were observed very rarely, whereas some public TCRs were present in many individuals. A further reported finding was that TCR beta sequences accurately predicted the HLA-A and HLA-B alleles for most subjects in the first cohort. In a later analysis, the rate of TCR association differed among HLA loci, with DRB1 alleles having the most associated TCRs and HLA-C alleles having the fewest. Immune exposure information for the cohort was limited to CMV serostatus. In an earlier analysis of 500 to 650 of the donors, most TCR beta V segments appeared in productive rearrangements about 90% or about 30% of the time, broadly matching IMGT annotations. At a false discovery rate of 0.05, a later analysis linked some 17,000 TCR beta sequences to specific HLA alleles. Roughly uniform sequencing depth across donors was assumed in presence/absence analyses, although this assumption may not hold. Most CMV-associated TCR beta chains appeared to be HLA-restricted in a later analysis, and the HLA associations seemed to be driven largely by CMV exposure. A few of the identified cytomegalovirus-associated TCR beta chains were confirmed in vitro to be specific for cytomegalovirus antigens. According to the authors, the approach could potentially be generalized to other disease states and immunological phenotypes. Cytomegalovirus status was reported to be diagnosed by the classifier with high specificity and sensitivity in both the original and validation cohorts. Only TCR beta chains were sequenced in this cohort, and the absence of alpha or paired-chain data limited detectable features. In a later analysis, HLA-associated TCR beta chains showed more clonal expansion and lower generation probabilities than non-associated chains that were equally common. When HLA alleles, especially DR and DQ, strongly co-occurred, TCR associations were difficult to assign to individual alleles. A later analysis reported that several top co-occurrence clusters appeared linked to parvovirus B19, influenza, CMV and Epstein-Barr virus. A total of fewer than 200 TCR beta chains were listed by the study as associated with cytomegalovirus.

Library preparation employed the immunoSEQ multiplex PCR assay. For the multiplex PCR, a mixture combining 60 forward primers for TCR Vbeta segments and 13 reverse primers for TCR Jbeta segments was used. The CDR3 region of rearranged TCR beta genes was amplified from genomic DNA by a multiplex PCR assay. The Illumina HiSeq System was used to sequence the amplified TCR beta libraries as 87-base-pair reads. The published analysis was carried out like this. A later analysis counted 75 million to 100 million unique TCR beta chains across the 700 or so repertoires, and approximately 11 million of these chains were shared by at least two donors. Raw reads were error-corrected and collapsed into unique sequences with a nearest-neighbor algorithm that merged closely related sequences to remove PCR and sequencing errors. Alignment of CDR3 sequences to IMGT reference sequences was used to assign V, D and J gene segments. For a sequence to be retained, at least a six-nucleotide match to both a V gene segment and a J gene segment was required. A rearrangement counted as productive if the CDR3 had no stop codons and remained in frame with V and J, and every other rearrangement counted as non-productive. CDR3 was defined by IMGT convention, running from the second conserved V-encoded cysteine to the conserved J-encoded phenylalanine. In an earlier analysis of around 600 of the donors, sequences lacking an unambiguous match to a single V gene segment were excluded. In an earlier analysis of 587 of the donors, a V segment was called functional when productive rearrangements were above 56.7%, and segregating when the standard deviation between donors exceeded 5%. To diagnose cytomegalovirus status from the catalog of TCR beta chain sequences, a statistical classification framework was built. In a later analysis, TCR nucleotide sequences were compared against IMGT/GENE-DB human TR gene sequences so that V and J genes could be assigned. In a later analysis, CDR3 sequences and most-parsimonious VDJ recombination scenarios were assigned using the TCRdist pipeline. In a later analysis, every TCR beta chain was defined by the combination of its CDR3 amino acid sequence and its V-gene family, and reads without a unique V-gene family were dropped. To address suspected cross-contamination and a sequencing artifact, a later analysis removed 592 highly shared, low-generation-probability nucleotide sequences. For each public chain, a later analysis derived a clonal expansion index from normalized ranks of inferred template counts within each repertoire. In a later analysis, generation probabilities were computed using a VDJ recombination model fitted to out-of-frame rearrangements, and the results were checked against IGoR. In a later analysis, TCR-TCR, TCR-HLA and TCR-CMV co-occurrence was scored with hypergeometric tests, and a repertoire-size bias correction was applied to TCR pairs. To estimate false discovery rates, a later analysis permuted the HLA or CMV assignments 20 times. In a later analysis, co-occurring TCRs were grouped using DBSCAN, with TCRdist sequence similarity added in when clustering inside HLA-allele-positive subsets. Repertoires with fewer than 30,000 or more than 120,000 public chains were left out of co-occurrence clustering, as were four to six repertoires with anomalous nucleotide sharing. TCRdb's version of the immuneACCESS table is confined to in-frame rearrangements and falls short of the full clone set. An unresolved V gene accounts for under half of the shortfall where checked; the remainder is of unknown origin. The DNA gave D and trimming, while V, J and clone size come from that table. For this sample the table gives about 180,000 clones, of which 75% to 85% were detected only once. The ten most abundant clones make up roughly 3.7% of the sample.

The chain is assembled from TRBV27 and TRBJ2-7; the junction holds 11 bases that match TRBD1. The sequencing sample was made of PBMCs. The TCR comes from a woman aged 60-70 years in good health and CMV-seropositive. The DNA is TGTGCCAGCAGCCATTGGGGCCGGACAGGGGGCTCCGAGCAGTACTTC. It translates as CASSHWGRTGGSEQYF.